This TCR beta chain was captured in a study of early T cells in non-severe SARS-CoV-2 infection. Of note for this clonotype: Its specificity is not known.

As part of library construction, unique molecular identifiers were attached to individual cDNA molecules. In TCRdb, the 5' RACE reads were re-called with MiXCR into one record per CDR3 protein. Of about 64,000 distinct CDR3 sequences in the sample, around 13% were seen once. Study findings and constraints: Matching with VDJdb favored anti-spike CD8 responses (missing private and CD4 specificities).

Germline V gene lookup returns CDR1 SGHTA and CDR2 FQGNSA. This CDR3 spans 15 amino acids. V was pared by 5 bases and J by 0 bases, with 3 bases of the junction left unmatched. The chain joins TRBV7-2 to TRBJ2-1; 8 bases are a match to TRBD1. Sequenced sample: whole blood. This sequence was found in an adult who was a healthcare worker with PCR-confirmed SARS-CoV-2 infection or an uninfected control (not recorded which). This CDR3 reads CASSRDRGSYNEQFF. In DNA, the CDR3 is TGTGCCAGCAGCCGCGACAGGGGCTCCTACAATGAGCAGTTCTTC.